This entry describes one T cell receptor (beta chain). Its antigen has not been determined. Per-base qualities were not stored, and no clone one base away is much larger. This sample was taken from a study of control samples from healthy donors and cancer patients (TCRdb year 2020). From a lookup of the germline V gene (reference sequence), CDR1 and CDR2 are DFQATT and SNEGSKA. The CDR3 has 11 amino acids, counting the end cysteine and phenylalanine. The sequence is cut down to CDR3 DNA, 33 bases in frame from base 1. A distance of 7 bases separates the germline ends of V and J, which lose 4 bases and 5 bases respectively. Library prep was done by the immunoSEQ multiplex PCR assay. This is the immuneACCESS table as TCRdb keeps it, with only in-frame sequences that have V and J called. A part of the clones is gone; compared with another copy, unresolved V genes explain less than half, and the rest is unexplained. A total of fewer than 200,000 clones appear in this sample, around 93% of them only once. Of the sample, about 4% falls within the top ten clones.

The chain joins TRBV20-1 to TRBJ2-3; a confident D gene designation cannot be given. This clonotype was sampled from a woman aged 55-70 years in good health. Sequencing was carried out using blood. The CDR3 protein: CSAKAIDTQYF. The DNA sequence is given as TGCAGTGCTAAAGCGATAGATACGCAGTATTTT.